This TCR beta chain emerged from a study of a mutant IDH1 vaccine in newly diagnosed glioma (dated by TCRdb to the early 2020s). Looking at the study overall: The 32 treated patients were roughly 62% male and 37.5% female, with a mean age of around 40 years. Longitudinal TCRB deep sequencing was performed for roughly 24 treated patients wherever samples were available for exploratory analyses. Peripheral blood samples were drawn at six visits, namely V03 (baseline), V05, V07, V10, V12 and V13. Before enrollment, most patients had been given radiochemotherapy with temozolomide as standard therapy, while the rest had received either radiotherapy alone or temozolomide alone. The paper's findings and limits, for the study overall: Selection of PBMC samples for TCRB deep sequencing was based on availability. According to the authors, sample limitations meant that analyses of patient blood samples could not be reproduced. No apparent relationship was observed between pseudoprogression and alterations in the top peripheral T cell clonotypes detected by TCRB sequencing. Immune responses induced by the vaccine were seen in roughly 95% of patients across multiple MHC alleles.

From the germline V gene, CDR1 is MGHRA and CDR2 is YSYEKL. Relative to germline, V is 5 bases shorter and J is 5 bases shorter, with 10 bases between their ends. The CDR3 has 13 amino acids, counting the end cysteine and phenylalanine. Only the CDR3 region is kept as DNA, spanning 39 bases read in frame from base 1. Sample time point, as interpreted from the label and publication: baseline, week 1 (first vaccination visit). Explained via the paper, the treatment or condition label denotes: pre-vaccination baseline after standard-of-care therapy. All donors had newly diagnosed IDH1-mutant astrocytomas of WHO grade 3 or 4 that showed loss of nuclear ATRX. The samples were drawn from NOA16, a multicentre, single-arm, open-label phase I trial in Germany that tested a mutant IDH1 peptide vaccine in humans for the first time. Visit V03 blood draws served as the baseline sample for immunogenicity testing. Genomic DNA for TCRB sequencing was isolated from EDTA blood with the DNeasy Blood and Tissue Kit.

The sample holds a few counts of this clone. The antigen it binds to is not known. Qualities for individual bases were not recorded, and no much larger clone is one base off. The library was prepared using the immunoSEQ multiplex PCR assay. Rearranged TCR beta chain sequences were amplified using the hsTCRB Kit according to the manufacturer's protocol. An Illumina MiSeq was used to sequence the TCRB libraries. In the paper's pipeline: The proprietary platform of the kit vendor was used for demultiplexing, trimming and gene mapping. TCRdb carries this immuneACCESS record with in-frame sequences only. Its versions omit some clonotypes, under half of them owing to an unresolved V gene in the studies checked, with the rest unexplained. The V and J calls and clone size were taken over from that table, and D and trimming were inferred from the DNA. The sample yields just under 95,000 clones; about four fifths were counted once. 7% to 9% of the sample is in the top ten clones.

Recombination connected TRBV4-1 to TRBJ1-5, with the D gene call left open. The sequence derives from a woman between 45 and 60 years old with glioma. Sequenced material: PBMCs, taken from a glioma patient treated with radiotherapy, temozolomide or both. The DNA sequence follows: TGCGCCAGCAGCAGGGCCTTTGATCAGCCCCAGCATTTT. Protein translation: CASSRAFDQPQHF.